Presented here are 14 T cell receptor beta chains from one specimen sequenced in a study of blood T cell repertoires in COVID-19. Method: immunoSEQ multiplex PCR; TCRdb's copy keeps in-frame clones and lacks some. The table lists 120,000 to 150,000 clones, roughly 87% of them singletons. The sample taken for sequencing was PBMCs or T cells enriched from blood (not recorded which). These receptors all stem from a woman aged 40 to 50 who had been exposed to COVID-19.

The V and J genes are TRBV20-1 and TRBJ1-2; D is unclear. The germline V gene has CDR1 DFQATT and CDR2 SNEGSKA (reference sequence). The CDR3 spans 11 residues. V shed 3 bases and J shed 4 bases, with 6 bases lying between them. The CDR3, as DNA: TGCAGTGCTAGCCTCCGCTATGGCTACACCTTC. As protein: CSASLRYGYTF.

This clone was detected only once. The chain has TRBV9 and TRBJ1-6, with 8 positions matching TRBD1. The V gene's germline CDR1 is SGDLS and CDR2 YYNGEE. The CDR3 has 15 residues. After removal of 2 bases from V and 7 bases from J, the junction contained 5 bases not matched to a gene. The CDR3 DNA follows: TGTGCCAGCAGCGTCGACAGGGGAGGAAATTCACCCCTCCACTTT. Its translation is CASSVDRGGNSPLHF. Together with reference TRBV9 and TRBJ1-6, the CDR3 gives the full variable domain: DSGVTQTPKHLITATGQRVTLRCSPRSGDLSVYWYQQSLDQGLQFLIQYYNGEERAKGNILERFSAQQFPDLHSELNLSSLELGDSALYFCASSVDRGGNSPLHFGNGTRLTVT.

The chain joins TRBV7-2 to TRBJ2-1; 11 bases align to TRBD2. V was clipped by 5 bases and J by 7 bases; unmatched bases: 10. Germline V CDR1 and CDR2: SGHTA, FQGNSA. The CDR3 totals 16 residues. In DNA, the CDR3 is TGTGCCAGCAGCCTCATAGCGGGAGGGCCTCTGAATGAGCAGTTCTTC. Encoded protein: CASSLIAGGPLNEQFF. Complete variable domain (other parts from reference TRBV7-2 and TRBJ2-1): GAGVSQSPSNKVTEKGKDVELRCDPISGHTALYWYRQSLGQGLEFLIYFQGNSAPDKSGLPSDRFSAERTGGSVSTLTIQRTQQEDSAVYLCASSLIAGGPLNEQFFGPGTRLTVL.

The chain links TRBV3-1 (or the pseudogene TRBV3-2) to TRBJ1-2; possible D gene TRBD1, 6 bases. This CDR3 contains 13 residues. Germline CDR1 and CDR2: LGHDT and YNNKEL (reference sequence). V was shortened by 0 bases and J by 11 bases, with 13 bases between the two germline ends. The chain's CDR3 is CASSQDRDRGYTF. CDR3 DNA sequence: TGTGCCAGCAGCCAAGATCGAGATAGGGGGTACACCTTC.

This chain connects TRBV19 to TRBJ2-7; 10 bases fit TRBD2. V dropped 5 bases and J dropped 3; count of bases not matched to a gene: 1. The CDR3 has 13 amino acids. The V gene's germline CDR1 is LNHDA and CDR2 SQIVND (reference sequence). The CDR3 loop reads CASSLAGVYEQYF. Written as DNA, the CDR3 is TGTGCCAGTAGTCTAGCGGGGGTCTACGAGCAGTACTTC.

The rearrangement uses TRBV29-1 and TRBJ2-7; D possibly corresponds to TRBD1 (5 bases). V was pared by 5 bases and J by 7 bases, with 12 bases between. The CDR3 spans 11 residues. Germline CDR1 reads SQVTM; CDR2 reads ANQGSEA. CDR3 sequence: CSVTDSWEQYF. CDR3 coding DNA: TGCAGCGTTACCGACAGCTGGGAGCAGTACTTC.

The genes are TRBV28 and TRBJ1-2; TRBD1 aligns across 7 bases. The V gene end was trimmed by 4 bases and the J gene end by 2 bases; junction bases not matched to a gene: 13. The CDR3 totals 17 residues. Germline V gives CDR1 MDHEN, CDR2 SYDVKM. Here the CDR3 DNA reads TGTGCCAGCAGTTGGAGCTTCACAGGGGACTCAAACTATGGCTACACCTTC. This codes for CASSWSFTGDSNYGYTF.

A single count supports this clone. The chain links TRBV14 to TRBJ2-7; 15 positions agree with TRBD2. Germline trimming cut 5 bases from V and 4 bases from J; bases unmatched to any gene: 9. In germline, CDR1 is SGHDN, CDR2 FVKESK. The CDR3 sequence is 17 residues long. For the CDR3, the DNA is TGTGCCAGCAGCAAAGGATTTGGGACTAGCGGGAGGTACGAGCAGTACTTC. This gives the protein CASSKGFGTSGRYEQYF.

This sequence joins TRBV27 and TRBJ1-4; D uncertain. This CDR3 contains 13 residues. Deletions cut 6 bases from V and 7 bases from J, with 12 bases between. Germline V lookup: CDR1 MNHEY, CDR2 SMNVEV (reference sequence). The CDR3 DNA sequence: TGTGCCAGCAGCGGACTTTATCGTGAAAAACTGTTTTTT. As protein: CASSGLYREKLFF. The full variable domain, with the rest looked up from reference TRBV27 and TRBJ1-4, is EAQVTQNPRYLITVTGKKLTVTCSQNMNHEYMSWYRQDPGLGLRQIYYSMNVEVTDKGDVPEGYKVSRKEKRNFPLILESPSPNQTSLYFCASSGLYREKLFFGSGTQLSVL.

A single count supports this clone. This chain connects TRBV20-1 to TRBJ2-2; perhaps TRBD2 as D (7 bases). The CDR3 spans 11 residues. Trimming took 6 bases from V and 7 from J, leaving 9 bases between them. Germline CDR1 is DFQATT and CDR2 is SNEGSKA (reference sequence). The CDR3 DNA is TGCAGTGCGAGGGGGGGCGGGGAGCTGTTTTTT. The encoded protein is CSARGGGELFF.

A single count supports this clone. CDR3 in amino acids: CASSPSGADTQYF. CDR3 in DNA: TGTGCCAGCAGTCCTAGTGGCGCAGATACGCAGTATTTT. This chain joins TRBV28 and TRBJ2-3; D ambiguous. CDR3 length equals 13 residues. V lost 5 bases and J lost 4, with 10 bases in between. Germline CDR1 is MDHEN and CDR2 is SYDVKM.

This sequence joins TRBV6-4 and TRBJ1-2; 8 positions agree with TRBD1. V was pared by 6 bases and J by 0 bases, with 15 bases of the junction left unmatched. CDR3 size: 18 residues. Germline values: CDR1 MRHNA, CDR2 SNTAGT. CDR3 sequence reads: CASSPVYRGASPNYGYTF. In nucleotides, the CDR3 is TGTGCCAGCAGCCCAGTTTACAGGGGGGCATCTCCTAACTATGGCTACACCTTC.

The CDR3 DNA reads as TGTGCCAGCAGCCCAGCGGATCTCGCGAGCACTGAAGCTTTCTTT. It encodes CASSPADLASTEAFF. The chain combines TRBV7-2 with TRBJ1-1; D is uncertain. The CDR3 runs 15 residues. Germline CDR1 SGHTA, CDR2 FQGNSA. Trimming took off 5 bases at V and 4 bases at J, with 17 bases between the two ends.

The chain recombines TRBV28 with TRBJ2-1; no clear D. Trimming took 4 bases from V and 7 from J, leaving 8 bases between them. The CDR3 covers 12 residues. The germline gives CDR1 MDHEN, CDR2 SYDVKM. CDR3 residues: CASSYTVNEQFF. DNA for the CDR3: TGTGCCAGCAGTTACACAGTGAATGAGCAGTTCTTC.